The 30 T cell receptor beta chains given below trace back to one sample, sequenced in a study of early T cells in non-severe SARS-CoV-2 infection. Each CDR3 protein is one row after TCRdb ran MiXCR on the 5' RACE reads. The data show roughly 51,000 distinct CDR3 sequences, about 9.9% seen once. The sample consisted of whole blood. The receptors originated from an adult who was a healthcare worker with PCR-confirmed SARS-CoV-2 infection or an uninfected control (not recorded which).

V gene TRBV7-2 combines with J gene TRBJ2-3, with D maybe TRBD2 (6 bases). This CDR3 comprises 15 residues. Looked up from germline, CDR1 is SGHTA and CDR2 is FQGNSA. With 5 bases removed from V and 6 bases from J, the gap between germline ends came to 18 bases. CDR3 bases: TGTGCCAGCAGCCGGGGGACTTACTCGGCGGATACGCAGTATTTT. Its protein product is CASSRGTYSADTQYF.

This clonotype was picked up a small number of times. The CDR3 nucleotides are TGTGCCAGCAGCCCTCTCGCCGGCCAGAACCCCTACAATGAGCAGTTCTTC. Protein: CASSPLAGQNPYNEQFF. The gene calls are TRBV7-8 and TRBJ2-1, with unresolved D. Deletions cut 5 bases from V and 2 bases from J, with 19 bases between. Germline V gene lookup returns CDR1 SGHVS and CDR2 FQNEAQ. The CDR3 is 17 amino acids.

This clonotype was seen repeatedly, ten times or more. The CDR3 DNA reads TGTGCCAGCAGTTTATCTTACAGGTATCGCGAGCAGTACTTC. Residues: CASSLSYRYREQYF. The chain carries TRBV28 and TRBJ2-7; possible D gene TRBD1, 5 bases. The V and J ends lost 1 base and 6 bases respectively, with 13 bases between them. The germline V gene encodes CDR1 MDHEN and CDR2 SYDVKM. The CDR3 runs to 14 residues.

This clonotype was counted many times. The CDR3 is CASSQEWGDGYTF. CDR3 nucleotide sequence: TGTGCCAGCAGCCAAGAGTGGGGTGACGGCTACACCTTC. J is TRBJ1-2 and V is TRBV14; the D is unclear. Between the trimmed V and J ends, which lost 0 bases and 8 bases, there was a span of 10 bases. The length of the CDR3 is 13 residues. The germline V gene encodes CDR1 SGHDN and CDR2 FVKESK.

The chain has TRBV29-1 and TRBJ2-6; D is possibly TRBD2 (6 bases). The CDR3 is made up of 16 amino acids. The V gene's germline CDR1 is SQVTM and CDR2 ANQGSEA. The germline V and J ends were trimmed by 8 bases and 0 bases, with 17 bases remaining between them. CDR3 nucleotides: TGCAGCTTCTTGAGGGGAGGTCCCTCTGGGGCCAACGTCCTGACTTTC. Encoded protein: CSFLRGGPSGANVLTF.

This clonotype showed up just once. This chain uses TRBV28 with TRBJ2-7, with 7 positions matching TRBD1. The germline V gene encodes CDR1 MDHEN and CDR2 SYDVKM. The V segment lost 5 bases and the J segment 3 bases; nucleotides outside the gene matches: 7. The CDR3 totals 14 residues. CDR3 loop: CASSRSGTDYEQYF. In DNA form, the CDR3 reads TGTGCCAGCAGTAGATCGGGGACAGACTACGAGCAGTACTTC.

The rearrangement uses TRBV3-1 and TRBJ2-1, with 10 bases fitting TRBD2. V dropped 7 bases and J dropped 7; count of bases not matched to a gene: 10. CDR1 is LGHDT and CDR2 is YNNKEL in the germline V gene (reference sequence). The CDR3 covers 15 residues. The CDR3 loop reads CASTLAGALNNEQFF. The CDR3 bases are TGTGCCAGCACCCTAGCGGGAGCCTTAAATAATGAGCAGTTCTTC.

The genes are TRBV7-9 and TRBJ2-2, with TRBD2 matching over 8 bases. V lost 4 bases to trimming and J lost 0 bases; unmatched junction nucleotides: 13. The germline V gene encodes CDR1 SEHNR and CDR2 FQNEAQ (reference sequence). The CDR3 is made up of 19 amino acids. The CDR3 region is CASSSSLGGGRTNTGELFF. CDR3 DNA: TGTGCCAGCAGCTCCTCGCTGGGAGGCGGGAGGACGAACACCGGGGAGCTGTTTTTT.

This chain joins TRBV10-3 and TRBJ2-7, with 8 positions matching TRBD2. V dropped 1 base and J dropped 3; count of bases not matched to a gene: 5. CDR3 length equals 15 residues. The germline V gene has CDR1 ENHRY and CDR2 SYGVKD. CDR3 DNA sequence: TGTGCCATCAGTGAGTTGCTCGGGACTAGCTACGAGCAGTACTTC. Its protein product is CAISELLGTSYEQYF.

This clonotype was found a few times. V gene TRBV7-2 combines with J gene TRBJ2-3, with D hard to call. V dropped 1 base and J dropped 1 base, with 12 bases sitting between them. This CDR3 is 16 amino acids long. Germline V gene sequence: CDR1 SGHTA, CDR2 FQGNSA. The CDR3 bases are TGTGCCAGCAGCTTAGTTTACCCCGAGGGCACAGATACGCAGTATTTT. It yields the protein CASSLVYPEGTDTQYF.

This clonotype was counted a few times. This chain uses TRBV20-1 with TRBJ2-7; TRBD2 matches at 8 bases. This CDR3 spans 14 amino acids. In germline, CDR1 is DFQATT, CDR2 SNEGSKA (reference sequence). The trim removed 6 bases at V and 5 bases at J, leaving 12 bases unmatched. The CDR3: CSARLALGWNEQYF. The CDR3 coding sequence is TGCAGTGCGCGACTAGCGTTAGGGTGGAACGAGCAGTACTTC.

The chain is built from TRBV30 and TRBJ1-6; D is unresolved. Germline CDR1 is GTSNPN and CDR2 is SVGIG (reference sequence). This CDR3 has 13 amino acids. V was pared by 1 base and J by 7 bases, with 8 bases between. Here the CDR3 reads CAWSESRNSPLHF. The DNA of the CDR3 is TGTGCCTGGAGTGAGAGCCGGAATTCACCCCTCCACTTT.

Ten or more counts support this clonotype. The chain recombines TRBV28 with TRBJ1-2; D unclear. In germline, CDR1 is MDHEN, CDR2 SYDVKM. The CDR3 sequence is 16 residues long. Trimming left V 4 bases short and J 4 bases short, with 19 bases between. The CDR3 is CASSSPREGPTYGYTF. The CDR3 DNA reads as TGTGCCAGCAGTTCCCCGCGGGAAGGGCCGACCTATGGCTACACCTTC.

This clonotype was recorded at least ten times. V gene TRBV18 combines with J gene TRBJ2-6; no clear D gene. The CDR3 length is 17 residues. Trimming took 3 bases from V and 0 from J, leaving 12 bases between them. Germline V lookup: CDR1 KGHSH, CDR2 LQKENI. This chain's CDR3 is CASSPPGRHSGANVLTF. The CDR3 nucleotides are TGTGCCAGCTCACCCCCGGGTCGCCACTCTGGGGCCAACGTCCTGACTTTC. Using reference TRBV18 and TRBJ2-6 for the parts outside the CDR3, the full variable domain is NAGVMQNPRHLVRRRGQEARLRCSPMKGHSHVYWYRQLPEEGLKFMVYLQKENIIDESGMPKERFSAEFPKEGPSILRIQQVVRGDSAAYFCASSPPGRHSGANVLTFGAGSRLTVL.

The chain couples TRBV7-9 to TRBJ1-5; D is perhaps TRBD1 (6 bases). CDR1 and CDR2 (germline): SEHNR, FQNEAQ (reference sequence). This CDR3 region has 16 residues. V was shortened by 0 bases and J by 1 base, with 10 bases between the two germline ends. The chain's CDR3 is CASSLATGLSNQPQHF. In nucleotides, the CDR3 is TGTGCCAGCAGCTTAGCGACAGGATTGAGCAATCAGCCCCAGCATTTT. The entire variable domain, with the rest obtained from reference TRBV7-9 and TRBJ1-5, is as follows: DTGVSQNPRHKITKRGQNVTFRCDPISEHNRLYWYRQTLGQGPEFLTYFQNEAQLEKSRLLSDRFSAERPKGSFSTLEIQRTEQGDSAMYLCASSLATGLSNQPQHFGDGTRLSIL.

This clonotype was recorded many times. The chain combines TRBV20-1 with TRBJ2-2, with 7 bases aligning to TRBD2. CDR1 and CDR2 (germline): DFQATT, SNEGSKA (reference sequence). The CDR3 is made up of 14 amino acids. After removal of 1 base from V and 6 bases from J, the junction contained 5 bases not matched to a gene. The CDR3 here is CSARAGDYPGELFF. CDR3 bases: TGCAGTGCTAGAGCCGGGGACTATCCCGGGGAGCTGTTTTTT.

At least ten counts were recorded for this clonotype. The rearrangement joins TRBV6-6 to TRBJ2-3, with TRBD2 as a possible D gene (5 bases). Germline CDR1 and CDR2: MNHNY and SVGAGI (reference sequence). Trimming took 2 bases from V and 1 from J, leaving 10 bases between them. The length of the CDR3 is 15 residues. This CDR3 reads CASSYERKGTDTQYF. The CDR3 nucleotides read TGTGCCAGCAGTTACGAGCGGAAGGGCACAGATACGCAGTATTTT.

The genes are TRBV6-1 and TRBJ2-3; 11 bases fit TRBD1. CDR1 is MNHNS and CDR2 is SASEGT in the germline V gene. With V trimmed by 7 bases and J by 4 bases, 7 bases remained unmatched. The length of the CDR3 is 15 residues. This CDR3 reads CASTTGGQGADTQYF. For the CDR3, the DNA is TGTGCCAGCACAACGGGGGGACAGGGGGCAGATACGCAGTATTTT.

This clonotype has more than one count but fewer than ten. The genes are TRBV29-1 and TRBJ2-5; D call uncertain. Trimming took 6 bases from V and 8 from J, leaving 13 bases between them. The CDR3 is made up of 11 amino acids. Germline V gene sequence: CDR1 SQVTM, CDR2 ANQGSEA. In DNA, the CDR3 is TGCAGCGTCATAACCCTGGAAACCCAGTACTTC. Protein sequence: CSVITLETQYF.

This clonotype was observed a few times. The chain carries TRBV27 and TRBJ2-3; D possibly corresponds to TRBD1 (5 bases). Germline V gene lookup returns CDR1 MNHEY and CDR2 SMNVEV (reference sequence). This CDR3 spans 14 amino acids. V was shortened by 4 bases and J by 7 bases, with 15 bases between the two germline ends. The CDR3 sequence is CASSSPGPGNTQYF. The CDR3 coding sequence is TGTGCCAGCAGTTCCCCCGGGCCAGGGAATACGCAGTATTTT.

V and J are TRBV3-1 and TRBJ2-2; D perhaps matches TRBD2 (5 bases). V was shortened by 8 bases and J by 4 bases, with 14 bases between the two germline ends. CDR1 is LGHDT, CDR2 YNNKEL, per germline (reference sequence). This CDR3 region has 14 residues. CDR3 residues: CASQDSVGTGELFF. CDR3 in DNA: TGTGCCAGCCAGGATAGCGTTGGCACCGGGGAGCTGTTTTTT.

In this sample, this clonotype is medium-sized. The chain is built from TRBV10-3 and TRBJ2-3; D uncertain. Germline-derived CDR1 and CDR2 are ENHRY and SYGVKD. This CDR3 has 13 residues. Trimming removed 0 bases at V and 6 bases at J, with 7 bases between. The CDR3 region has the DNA TGTGCCATCAGTGAGTCTGATGGGGATACGCAGTATTTT. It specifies CAISESDGDTQYF.

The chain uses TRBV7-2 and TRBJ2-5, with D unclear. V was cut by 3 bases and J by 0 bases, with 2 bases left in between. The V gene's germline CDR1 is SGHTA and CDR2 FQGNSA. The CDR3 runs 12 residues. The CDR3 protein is CASSLHQETQYF. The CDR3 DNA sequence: TGTGCCAGCAGCTTGCACCAAGAGACCCAGTACTTC. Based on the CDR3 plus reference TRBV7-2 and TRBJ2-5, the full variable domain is GAGVSQSPSNKVTEKGKDVELRCDPISGHTALYWYRQSLGQGLEFLIYFQGNSAPDKSGLPSDRFSAERTGGSVSTLTIQRTQQEDSAVYLCASSLHQETQYFGPGTRLLVL.

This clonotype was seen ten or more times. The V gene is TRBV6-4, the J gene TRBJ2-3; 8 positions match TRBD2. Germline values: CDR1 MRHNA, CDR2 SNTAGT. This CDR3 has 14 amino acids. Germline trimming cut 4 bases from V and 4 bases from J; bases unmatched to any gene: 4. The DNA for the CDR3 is TGTGCCAGCAGTGCGGGGGGGCCATCAGATACGCAGTATTTT. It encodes CASSAGGPSDTQYF.

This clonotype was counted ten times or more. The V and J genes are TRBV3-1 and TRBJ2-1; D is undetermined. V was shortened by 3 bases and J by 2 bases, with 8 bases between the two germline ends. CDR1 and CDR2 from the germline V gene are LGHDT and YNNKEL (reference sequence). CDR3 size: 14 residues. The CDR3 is CASSHQSTYNEQFF. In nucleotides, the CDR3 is TGTGCCAGCAGCCACCAATCCACCTACAATGAGCAGTTCTTC.

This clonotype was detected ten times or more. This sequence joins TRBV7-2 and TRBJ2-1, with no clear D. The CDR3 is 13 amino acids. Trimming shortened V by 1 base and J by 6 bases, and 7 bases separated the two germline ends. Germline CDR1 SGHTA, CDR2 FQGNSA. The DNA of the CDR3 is TGTGCCAGCAGCTTAGGTCAGTTCAATGAGCAGTTCTTC. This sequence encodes CASSLGQFNEQFF.

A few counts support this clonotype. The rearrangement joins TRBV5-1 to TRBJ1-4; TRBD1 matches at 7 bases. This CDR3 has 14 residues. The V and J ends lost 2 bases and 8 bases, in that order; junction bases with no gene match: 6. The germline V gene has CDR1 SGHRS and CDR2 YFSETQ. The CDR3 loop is CASSFLGTDEKLFF. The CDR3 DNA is TGCGCCAGCAGCTTCCTAGGGACAGACGAAAAACTGTTTTTT.

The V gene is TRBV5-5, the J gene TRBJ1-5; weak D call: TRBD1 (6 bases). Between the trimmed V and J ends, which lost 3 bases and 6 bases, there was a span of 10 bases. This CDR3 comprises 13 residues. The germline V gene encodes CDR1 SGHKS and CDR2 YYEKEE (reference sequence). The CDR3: CASSSRGTQPQHF. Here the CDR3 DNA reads TGTGCCAGCAGCTCTAGGGGGACTCAGCCCCAGCATTTT.

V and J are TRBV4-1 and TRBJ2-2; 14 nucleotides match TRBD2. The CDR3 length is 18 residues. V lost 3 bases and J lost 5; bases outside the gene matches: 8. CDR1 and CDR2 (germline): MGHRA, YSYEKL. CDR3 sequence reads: CASSHGGLAGVGTGELFF. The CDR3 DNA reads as TGCGCCAGCAGCCATGGGGGACTAGCGGGAGTGGGGACCGGGGAGCTGTTTTTT.

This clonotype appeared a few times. CDR3 bases: TGTGCCAGCAGTTTCGGCGGAACAGCCAGCGGGGAGCTGTTTTTT. Translating it yields CASSFGGTASGELFF. The chain is built from TRBV28 and TRBJ2-2, with D uncertain. Per germline, CDR1 MDHEN and CDR2 SYDVKM. V was shortened by 3 bases and J by 7 bases, with 15 bases between the two germline ends. This CDR3 has 15 residues.